This entry is about one T cell receptor (beta chain). Its cognate antigen is unknown. The data were taken from a study of CD8 T cells in ankylosing spondylitis. Findings and caveats of the study: A TCR beta motif made of fewer than ten highly homologous variants seemed typical of ankylosing spondylitis blood.

TCRdb processed the 5' RACE reads anew with MiXCR; each CDR3 protein has one entry. Here the sample spans nearly 250,000 distinct CDR3 sequences, around 32% being singletons. Trimming left V 2 bases short and J 5 bases short, with 13 bases between. This CDR3 has 14 residues. Germline CDR1 is SGHVS and CDR2 is FQNEAQ. J is TRBJ2-7 and V is TRBV7-8; weak D call: TRBD1 (6 bases). This clonotype originated in a male donor with ankylosing spondylitis or in good health (not recorded which). Sequencing input: blood, either unsorted or a sorted T cell fraction (not recorded which). The CDR3 is CASSLRTVGNEQYF. In DNA form, the CDR3 reads TGTGCCAGCAGCTTAAGGACAGTGGGCAACGAGCAGTACTTC.